A single sample gave rise to the 17 T cell receptor beta chains below, sequenced in a study of cytomegalovirus exposure and HLA in healthy donors. Vbeta (60) and Jbeta (13) primers were used in the PCR. Profiling relied on immunoSEQ multiplex PCR, and the TCRdb table lists in-frame clones only, not all of them. This sample contains 150,000 or so clones. The sample taken for sequencing was PBMCs. The receptor source for this set is a woman aged 45-65 years in good health and CMV-seronegative.

CDR3: CASSLGAGDNYGYTF. CDR3 sequence (DNA): TGTGCCAGCAGCTTAGGGGCGGGGGACAACTATGGCTACACCTTC. The chain employs TRBV7-2 and TRBJ1-2, with a weak D call TRBD1 (5 bases). The V gene lost 1 base and the J gene lost 2 bases, with 11 bases spanning the gap. Germline V lookup: CDR1 SGHTA, CDR2 FQGNSA. CDR3 length equals 15 residues.

The chain employs TRBV5-6 and TRBJ1-4; possibly TRBD1 for D (6 bases). Germline CDR1 SGHDT, CDR2 YYEEEE. This CDR3 spans 13 amino acids. V lost 5 bases and J 8 bases, leaving 13 bases between the germline ends. CDR3 sequence (DNA): TGTGCCAGCAGGTGGGGGCGAGAGGAAAAACTGTTTTTT. It is translated as CASRWGREEKLFF.

Worth noting for this clone: Sequence at one end of the junction differs from germline and may be a read error. The chain carries TRBV7-7 and TRBJ2-7; the match to TRBD2 covers 11 bases. Germline-derived CDR1 and CDR2 are SSHAT and FNYEAQ (reference sequence). This CDR3 has 13 residues. CDR3: CASSRGLAAEQYF. As DNA, the CDR3 is TGTGCTAGCAGCCGGGGACTAGCGGCCGAGCAGTACTTC.

The V and J genes are TRBV28 and TRBJ1-5, with TRBD1 matching 9 bases. The V and J ends lost 4 bases and 1 base, in that order; junction bases with no gene match: 5. Germline values: CDR1 MDHEN, CDR2 SYDVKM. The CDR3 covers 16 residues. CDR3 region: CASSSPTGGSNQPQHF. CDR3 coding DNA: TGTGCCAGCAGTTCCCCGACAGGGGGGAGCAATCAGCCCCAGCATTTT.

This chain connects TRBV7-2 to TRBJ2-3; D uncertain. The CDR3 sequence is 12 residues long. Germline CDR1 and CDR2: SGHTA and FQGNSA. V shed 3 bases and J shed 6 bases, with 7 bases lying between them. DNA of the CDR3: TGTGCCAGCAGCTTGGCTGATGATACGCAGTATTTT. Residues: CASSLADDTQYF.

The chain is built from TRBV6-6 and TRBJ2-1, with TRBD2 identical over 8 bases. Germline values: CDR1 MNHNY, CDR2 SVGAGI (reference sequence). V gave up 8 bases and J gave up 3 bases; unmatched junction bases: 12. The CDR3 loop spans 16 amino acids. CDR3 region: CASLARGEVLYNEQFF. In DNA, the CDR3 is TGTGCCAGCCTGGCGCGGGGGGAAGTGCTCTACAATGAGCAGTTCTTC.

This rearrangement joins TRBV18 to TRBJ2-1; 11 bases agree with TRBD2. The CDR3 is 18 amino acids. CDR1 and CDR2 from the germline V gene are KGHSH and LQKENI. The ends lost 0 bases at V and 0 bases at J; junction bases unmatched: 4. CDR3 region: CASSPPSGGASSYNEQFF. The CDR3 nucleotides read TGTGCCAGCTCACCACCTAGCGGGGGGGCGAGCTCCTACAATGAGCAGTTCTTC.

The J gene is TRBJ1-5, the V gene TRBV28, with D uncertain. The CDR3 contains 13 residues. The germline gives CDR1 MDHEN, CDR2 SYDVKM. Trimming took off 6 bases at V and 4 bases at J, with 10 bases between the two ends. The DNA of the CDR3 is TGTGCCAGCAGCCCTAGCTGGAATCAGCCCCAGCATTTT. Translated, it gives CASSPSWNQPQHF.

The J gene is TRBJ2-1, the V gene TRBV28; D ambiguous. Germline values: CDR1 MDHEN, CDR2 SYDVKM. The CDR3 runs to 14 residues. V shed 2 bases and J shed 4 bases, with 9 bases lying between them. CDR3 loop: CASSLGSVYNEQFF. The CDR3 DNA follows: TGTGCCAGCAGTTTAGGCAGTGTGTACAATGAGCAGTTCTTC.

This sequence joins TRBV15 and TRBJ2-5; weak D call: TRBD2 (6 bases). V gave up 4 bases and J gave up 2 bases, with 14 bases separating them. The length of the CDR3 is 15 residues. From germline, CDR1 is LNHNV and CDR2 YYDKDF (reference sequence). The CDR3 is CATSTRASEQETQYF. CDR3 bases: TGTGCCACCAGCACCAGAGCTAGCGAGCAAGAGACCCAGTACTTC.

This chain uses TRBV19 with TRBJ1-5; perhaps TRBD1 as D (6 bases). This CDR3 has 15 amino acids. Per the germline V gene, CDR1 is LNHDA and CDR2 is SQIVND (reference sequence). Trimming pared 2 bases from V and 3 bases from J, leaving 11 bases between. The CDR3, as DNA: TGTGCCAGTAGTATATTCGGGGACACCAATCAGCCCCAGCATTTT. It yields the protein CASSIFGDTNQPQHF.

This chain connects TRBV5-8 to TRBJ2-2; no clear D gene. Germline V lookup: CDR1 SGHTS, CDR2 YDEGEE. There are 13 residues in the CDR3. Trimming took 2 bases from V and 1 from J, leaving 3 bases between them. In DNA, the CDR3 is TGTGCCAGCAGCTTTCTGAACACCGGGGAGCTGTTTTTT. Translated: CASSFLNTGELFF. Based on the CDR3 plus reference TRBV5-8 and TRBJ2-2, the full variable domain is EAGVTQSPTHLIKTRGQQATLRCSPISGHTSVYWYQQALGLGLQFLLWYDEGEERNRGNFPPRFSGRQFPNYSSELNVNALELEDSALYLCASSFLNTGELFFGEGSRLTVL.

V is TRBV6-5 and J is TRBJ1-5; no reliable D call. Germline V gene data show CDR1 as MNHEY and CDR2 as SVGAGI. The CDR3 covers 14 residues. V shed 6 bases and J shed 1 base, with 10 bases lying between them. The CDR3 DNA reads as TGTGCCAGCAGCAGCGACGGAAGCAATCAGCCCCAGCATTTT. Residues: CASSSDGSNQPQHF.

The chain combines TRBV28 with TRBJ2-5, with 14 bases aligning to TRBD2. J was trimmed by 7 bases and V by 0 bases; bases with no gene match: 4. The CDR3 covers 16 residues. Germline V CDR1 and CDR2: MDHEN, SYDVKM. CDR3 nucleotides: TGTGCCAGCAGTTTATGGGGACTAGCGGGAGCGGGGACCCAGTACTTC. It translates to CASSLWGLAGAGTQYF. The whole variable domain, remainder taken from reference TRBV28 and TRBJ2-5, is DVKVTQSSRYLVKRTGEKVFLECVQDMDHENMFWYRQDPGLGLRLIYFSYDVKMKEKGDIPEGYSVSREKKERFSLILESASTNQTSMYLCASSLWGLAGAGTQYFGPGTRLLVL.

The CDR3 DNA is TGTGCCAGCAGTTCCCTAGCGGGGGGGACAAACATTCAGTACTTC. It is translated as CASSSLAGGTNIQYF. The rearrangement uses TRBV28 and TRBJ2-4, with 12 bases aligning to TRBD2. V was pared by 4 bases and J by 6 bases, with 4 bases of the junction left unmatched. Germline V CDR1 and CDR2: MDHEN, SYDVKM. The CDR3 spans 15 residues.

The CDR3 sequence: CASSEWQGAIDEQYF. CDR3 DNA: TGTGCCAGCAGTGAATGGCAGGGGGCGATCGACGAGCAGTACTTC. The chain employs TRBV25-1 and TRBJ2-7; 8 nucleotides agree with TRBD1. The V gene's germline CDR1 is MGHDK and CDR2 SYGVNS. V lost 1 base and J lost 5; bases outside the gene matches: 7. The CDR3 is made up of 15 amino acids.

The CDR3 nucleotides read TGTGCCAGCAGCCGCCGGGACACAAACTATGGCTACACCTTC. This translates into CASSRRDTNYGYTF. The V gene is TRBV5-6, the J gene TRBJ1-2; TRBD1 might be the D (6 bases). The length of the CDR3 is 14 residues. Looked up from germline, CDR1 is SGHDT and CDR2 is YYEEEE. V dropped 4 bases and J dropped 2 bases, with 12 bases sitting between them.